A single sample gave rise to the 19 T cell receptor beta chains below, sequenced in a study of T cells in localized non-small cell lung cancer. Clones were sequenced by immunoSEQ multiplex PCR, and TCRdb holds only the in-frame ones, with some missing. The sample contains under 65,000 clones, roughly 89% of which appear only once. The sample in question was peripheral blood, obtained before any cancer treatment. The receptors were sampled from a man between 40 and 69 years old with stage I squamous cell lung carcinoma.

The V gene is TRBV28, the J gene TRBJ2-5; possibly TRBD1 for D (6 bases). The CDR3 has 14 amino acids. The V gene's germline CDR1 is MDHEN and CDR2 SYDVKM. V gave up 6 bases and J gave up 4 bases, with 15 bases separating them. CDR3 bases: TGTGCCAGCAGCCAAAGGGGGAGCGGAGAGACCCAGTACTTC. Translation gives CASSQRGSGETQYF.

The J gene is TRBJ1-5, the V gene TRBV18, with TRBD1 matching over 8 bases. This CDR3 comprises 15 residues. Germline lookup yields CDR1 KGHSH and CDR2 LQKENI. The V and J ends lost 4 bases and 5 bases, in that order; junction bases with no gene match: 7. The CDR3 nucleotides read TGTGCCAGCTCACGTCACAGGGGGGGGGATCAGCCCCAGCATTTT. Encoded protein: CASSRHRGGDQPQHF. The full variable domain, its missing parts supplied by reference TRBV18 and TRBJ1-5, is NAGVMQNPRHLVRRRGQEARLRCSPMKGHSHVYWYRQLPEEGLKFMVYLQKENIIDESGMPKERFSAEFPKEGPSILRIQQVVRGDSAAYFCASSRHRGGDQPQHFGDGTRLSIL.

The chain has TRBV18 and TRBJ2-7; 9 nucleotides agree with TRBD2. V shed 2 bases and J 0 bases; nucleotides not matched to a gene: 5. The CDR3 loop spans 16 amino acids. Germline assignment: CDR1 KGHSH and CDR2 LQKENI. The CDR3 DNA reads as TGTGCCAGCTCACCAGATTTTAGCGGGGGCTCCTACGAGCAGTACTTC. This gives the protein CASSPDFSGGSYEQYF.

The chain employs TRBV5-1 and TRBJ2-1, with 9 bases fitting TRBD2. The germline V gene encodes CDR1 SGHRS and CDR2 YFSETQ. V lost 0 bases and J lost 4; bases outside the gene matches: 5. The CDR3 length is 16 residues. CDR3 amino acids: CASSLGPSGAYNEQFF. The CDR3 DNA reads as TGCGCCAGCAGCTTGGGGCCTAGCGGGGCTTACAATGAGCAGTTCTTC.

The chain couples TRBV11-2 to TRBJ2-5, with 7 bases matching TRBD2. The CDR3 length is 14 residues. Per germline, CDR1 SGHAT and CDR2 FQNNGV. With 7 bases clipped from V and 6 bases from J, the junction kept 11 bases outside the gene matches. CDR3 DNA sequence: TGTGCCAGCACCCTGGGCGGGAGAGGGAAGACCCAGTACTTC. Its translation is CASTLGGRGKTQYF.

V gene TRBV18 combines with J gene TRBJ1-1, with TRBD1 matching over 8 bases. V shed 3 bases and J 4 bases; nucleotides not matched to a gene: 10. This CDR3 spans 16 amino acids. Germline CDR1 KGHSH, CDR2 LQKENI. The CDR3 loop reads CASSPPGGQLTTEAFF. CDR3 nucleotides: TGTGCCAGCTCACCTCCAGGGGGCCAGCTTACCACTGAAGCTTTCTTT.

CDR3 DNA: TGTGCCAGCAGCGCGAAACTAGCGGAGGCAAAGCATGAGCAGTTCTTC. Translated, it gives CASSAKLAEAKHEQFF. The chain couples TRBV9 to TRBJ2-1; 8 positions match TRBD2. The CDR3 spans 16 residues. Trimming cost V 3 bases and J 8 bases; bases outside gene matches: 13. CDR1 is SGDLS, CDR2 YYNGEE, per germline.

The chain recombines TRBV10-3 with TRBJ1-4; D is perhaps TRBD1 (6 bases). Germline CDR1 is ENHRY and CDR2 is SYGVKD. Trimming took off 6 bases at V and 6 bases at J, with 17 bases between the two ends. The CDR3 is made up of 15 amino acids. The CDR3 DNA follows: TGTGCCATCAGCTCCACAGGGTCAGGGCATGAAAAACTGTTTTTT. Translated, it gives CAISSTGSGHEKLFF.

This chain links TRBV25-1 with TRBJ2-3, with TRBD1 matching 8 bases. The CDR3 has 13 residues. CDR1 is MGHDK, CDR2 SYGVNS, per germline. Trimming removed 4 bases from V and 6 bases from J; junction bases left unmatched: 3. As DNA, the CDR3 is TGTGCCAGCAGTGGGAGGACAGGGGATACGCAGTATTTT. Translating it yields CASSGRTGDTQYF.

This clone was seen just once. The chain recombines TRBV19 with TRBJ1-1; D ambiguous. This CDR3 has 14 residues. CDR1 LNHDA and CDR2 SQIVND come from the germline V gene (reference sequence). The V end was cut by 4 bases, the J end by 1 base, with 10 bases between. The CDR3 nucleotides read TGTGCCAGTAGTACGGGAGGCCCGAACACTGAAGCTTTCTTT. Amino acid sequence: CASSTGGPNTEAFF.

The chain combines TRBV5-1 with TRBJ2-1; the match to TRBD2 covers 7 bases. Germline V gene sequence: CDR1 SGHRS, CDR2 YFSETQ. With 0 bases clipped from V and 9 bases from J, the junction kept 12 bases outside the gene matches. The CDR3 covers 16 residues. CDR3 nucleotide sequence: TGCGCCAGCAGCTTGGCCATTGGGAGGGGCAGTGGTGAGCAGTTCTTC. Its translation is CASSLAIGRGSGEQFF.

The rearrangement uses TRBV28 and TRBJ2-7, with D hard to call. Trimming removed 6 bases from V and 4 bases from J, with 10 bases in between. Germline loops: CDR1 MDHEN, CDR2 SYDVKM. The CDR3 totals 12 residues. The chain's CDR3 is CASRSQEYEQYF. The CDR3, as DNA: TGTGCCAGCAGATCCCAGGAGTACGAGCAGTACTTC.

This chain uses TRBV7-8 with TRBJ2-6, with D unclear. CDR1 is SGHVS, CDR2 FQNEAQ, per germline. The V end was cut by 1 base, the J end by 2 bases, with 6 bases between. This CDR3 has 15 amino acids. CDR3 DNA: TGTGCCAGCAGCTTAGTGGGCACTGGGGCCAACGTCCTGACTTTC. It yields the protein CASSLVGTGANVLTF.

This clone occurred a few times. The chain couples TRBV10-2 to TRBJ2-1; 10 bases match TRBD2. J gave up 4 bases and V 7 bases, and 7 bases lay outside the gene matches. Germline CDR1 reads WSHSY; CDR2 reads SAAADI. The CDR3 length is 15 residues. The CDR3 DNA reads as TGCGCCAGCACCCCAGCGGGAGGGATGTACAATGAGCAGTTCTTC. Residues: CASTPAGGMYNEQFF.

V is TRBV5-1 and J is TRBJ2-7, with a possible D match to TRBD1 (6 bases). The V gene's germline CDR1 is SGHRS and CDR2 YFSETQ. The CDR3 totals 14 residues. Trimming took 3 bases from V and 5 from J, leaving 15 bases between them. CDR3 sequence: CASSSSSQGDEQYF. CDR3 DNA: TGCGCCAGCAGCTCATCGTCACAGGGAGACGAGCAGTACTTC.

The CDR3 spells CASRPAVSTNEKLFF. DNA of the CDR3: TGTGCCAGCAGGCCAGCAGTGTCAACTAATGAAAAACTGTTTTTT. The rearrangement joins TRBV4-2 to TRBJ1-4; D ambiguous. The CDR3 covers 15 residues. Germline V lookup: CDR1 LGHNA, CDR2 YNFKEQ. V dropped 6 bases and J dropped 0 bases, with 11 bases sitting between them.

The chain employs TRBV4-3 and TRBJ2-1; TRBD2 aligns across 8 bases. The CDR3 covers 16 residues. CDR1 is LGHNA and CDR2 is YSLEER in the germline V gene. The J segment lost 1 base and the V segment lost 5 bases, leaving 7 bases of the junction unmatched. CDR3 in amino acids: CASSFSGGGSYNEQFF. Written as DNA, the CDR3 is TGCGCCAGCAGCTTCTCCGGCGGGGGGTCCTACAATGAGCAGTTCTTC.

The chain joins TRBV7-9 to TRBJ1-4; TRBD1 is a possible D gene (6 bases). The ends were cut back, 1 base at V and 5 bases at J, with 11 bases in the middle. CDR1 SEHNR and CDR2 FQNEAQ come from the germline V gene (reference sequence). The CDR3 is made up of 15 amino acids. The CDR3 region is CASSLDGGPNEKLFF. CDR3 DNA sequence: TGTGCCAGCAGCTTAGACGGGGGGCCGAATGAAAAACTGTTTTTT.

The chain recombines TRBV6-5 with TRBJ2-7, with D unresolved. In germline, CDR1 is MNHEY, CDR2 SVGAGI. The CDR3 is made up of 14 amino acids. V lost 2 bases, J lost 4 bases, and 12 bases lay in between. CDR3 sequence: CASSYGLAPYEQYF. The CDR3 nucleotides are TGTGCCAGCAGTTACGGCTTGGCCCCTTACGAGCAGTACTTC.